Sequencing of this T cell receptor beta chain was carried out in a study of early T cells in non-severe SARS-CoV-2 infection. Background on the study: Unpaired chains resulted from sequencing bulk RNA of unsorted whole blood.

Germline assignment: CDR1 MDHEN and CDR2 SYDVKM. The J segment lost 5 bases and the V segment lost 6 bases, leaving 5 bases of the junction unmatched. This CDR3 region has 14 residues. TCRdb analysed the 5' RACE reads with MiXCR anew, one entry per CDR3 protein. This table holds 55,000 to 65,000 distinct CDR3 sequences, 10% to 15% found once. This sequence was found in an adult who was a healthcare worker with PCR-confirmed SARS-CoV-2 infection or an uninfected control (not recorded which). The source was whole blood, collected at baseline. The V and J genes are TRBV28 and TRBJ2-7; 12 positions match TRBD2. CDR3 coding DNA: TGTGCCAGCAGGTTGCTAGCGGGAGGGAACGAGCAGTACTTC. This gives the protein CASRLLAGGNEQYF.